Below, 30 T cell receptor beta chains from the same sample are listed, as sequenced in a study of blood T cells in healthy people across ages. Then a second PCR, running roughly 7 to 11 cycles, was carried out with a sample-barcoded 5' primer and a J-beta primer mix. Each CDR3 protein gets one entry after TCRdb re-called the 5' RACE reads with MiXCR. The sample records 650,000 to 700,000 distinct CDR3 sequences, 32% being singletons. Source material: blood. These receptors originate from a woman of 80 years or more in good health.

This clonotype occurred many times. This rearrangement joins TRBV29-1 to TRBJ2-7; the match to TRBD1 covers 9 bases. The CDR3 extends over 12 amino acids. Germline CDR1 is SQVTM and CDR2 is ANQGSEA. Germline trimming cut 6 bases from V and 6 bases from J; bases unmatched to any gene: 6. CDR3 region: CSVGTGLSEQYF. CDR3 DNA sequence: TGCAGCGTCGGGACAGGGTTGTCCGAGCAGTACTTC.

This clonotype showed up many times. The chain carries TRBV29-1 and TRBJ1-2; D not resolved. The CDR3 contains 16 residues. V was cut by 5 bases and J by 0 bases, with 19 bases left in between. Looked up from germline, CDR1 is SQVTM and CDR2 is ANQGSEA. CDR3 amino acids: CSVRVPQNVPNYGYTF. As DNA, the CDR3 is TGCAGCGTTCGGGTCCCTCAAAATGTTCCTAACTATGGCTACACCTTC.

This clonotype was counted at least ten times. The V and J genes are TRBV7-9 and TRBJ2-1, with a tentative D call TRBD2 (6 bases). CDR1 SEHNR and CDR2 FQNEAQ come from the germline V gene (reference sequence). The CDR3 runs 15 residues. Trimming pared 2 bases from V and 2 bases from J, leaving 10 bases between. The CDR3: CASSLKLATYNEQFF. CDR3 nucleotides: TGTGCCAGCAGCTTAAAACTAGCTACCTACAATGAGCAGTTCTTC.

At least ten counts were recorded for this clonotype. This sequence joins TRBV3-1 and TRBJ2-1; D gene unclear. V was clipped by 2 bases and J by 8 bases, with 10 bases between them. The CDR3 is 13 residues long. CDR1 and CDR2 (germline): LGHDT, YNNKEL (reference sequence). The CDR3: CASSQHVRYEQFF. The CDR3 nucleotides read TGTGCCAGCAGCCAACACGTCCGGTATGAGCAGTTCTTC.

This clonotype was observed many times. The CDR3 protein is CASSPMGLAGGRTDTQYF. CDR3 nucleotide sequence: TGTGCCAGCAGCCCTATGGGACTAGCGGGGGGGCGCACAGATACGCAGTATTTT. The gene calls are TRBV9 and TRBJ2-3, with 16 bases matching TRBD2. Germline V CDR1 and CDR2: SGDLS, YYNGEE. This CDR3 contains 18 residues. Trimming at V came to 4 bases and at J to 1 base, leaving 6 bases not matched to a gene.

This clonotype came up many times. CDR3 nucleotides: TGCAGCGTTGATTTTGGGGCCACAGATACGCAGTATTTT. Protein: CSVDFGATDTQYF. V usage is TRBV29-1 and J usage is TRBJ2-3, with D tentatively TRBD1 (5 bases). Trimming cost V 3 bases and J 2 bases, with 9 bases left between them. Germline-derived CDR1 and CDR2 are SQVTM and ANQGSEA. The CDR3 covers 13 residues.

The table lists this clonotype with many counts. V usage is TRBV7-2 and J usage is TRBJ1-4; perhaps TRBD1 as D (6 bases). The V and J ends lost 8 bases and 2 bases respectively, with 15 bases between them. CDR3 length: 15 residues. Germline V lookup: CDR1 SGHTA, CDR2 FQGNSA. The DNA of the CDR3 is TGTGCCAGCCGAACCGAAGGGGGGACTAATGAAAAACTGTTTTTT. It translates to CASRTEGGTNEKLFF.

This clonotype was counted at least ten times. The rearrangement uses TRBV27 and TRBJ1-2; D unclear. Trimming took 4 bases from V and 8 from J, leaving 17 bases between them. The CDR3 consists of 14 residues. Germline V CDR1 and CDR2: MNHEY, SMNVEV (reference sequence). The CDR3, as DNA: TGTGCCAGCAGTTCCCCCCTGGCGGGCGGCGGCTACACCTTC. Protein: CASSSPLAGGGYTF.

The rearrangement joins TRBV30 to TRBJ1-2; D is undetermined. Trimming cost V 1 base and J 0 bases, with 15 bases left between them. The germline gives CDR1 GTSNPN, CDR2 SVGIG (reference sequence). The CDR3 sequence is 16 residues long. CDR3 DNA: TGTGCCTGGAGTGGCCCCAATTTGTTCACTAACTATGGCTACACCTTC. Translating gives CAWSGPNLFTNYGYTF.

As concerns this clonotype: At one of its ends the junction is not consistent with the germline gene, which may arise from a read error. The gene calls are TRBV20-1 and TRBJ2-5; possibly TRBD2 for D (6 bases). Germline-derived CDR1 and CDR2 are DFQATT and SNEGSKA (reference sequence). CDR3 length equals 13 residues. The CDR3 loop is CSAYNSGSETRYF. DNA for the CDR3: TGCAGTGCTTATAATAGCGGAAGCGAGACCCGGTACTTC.

V usage is TRBV4-2 and J usage is TRBJ2-3, with D possibly matching TRBD2 (6 bases). This CDR3 is built from 12 residues. The V and J ends lost 5 bases and 11 bases respectively, with 14 bases between them. Germline V gene data show CDR1 as LGHNA and CDR2 as YNFKEQ. The CDR3 nucleotides are TGTGCCAGCAGCGGGGGGTGGCACGAGCAGTATTTT. It translates to CASSGGWHEQYF.

In the case of this clonotype: A much larger clone differs by one base, so this may be a read error. The chain is built from TRBV5-1 and TRBJ2-6, with 7 nucleotides matching TRBD1. This CDR3 comprises 16 residues. Germline CDR1 SGHRS, CDR2 YFSETQ. Here the CDR3 reads CASSSGTASGANVRTF. CDR3 sequence (DNA): TGCGCCAGCAGCTCTGGGACAGCCTCTGGGGCCAACGTCCGGACTTTC.

This clonotype was seen more than once but under ten times. Since a much larger clone is just one base distant, this may be a read error. The chain uses TRBV9 and TRBJ2-5, with 8 bases matching TRBD2. V gave up 1 base and J gave up 5 bases; unmatched junction bases: 16. The CDR3 has 18 amino acids. Germline lookup yields CDR1 SGDLS and CDR2 YYNGEE. Written as DNA, the CDR3 is TGTGCCAGCAGCGTACTCCCGGGACGAGCGGGGGTGGGGGAGACCCAGTACTTC. Residues: CASSVLPGRAGVGETQYF.

This clonotype was counted ten times or more. The chain uses TRBV5-1 and TRBJ1-2, with 7 positions matching TRBD1. This CDR3 comprises 15 residues. The V and J ends lost 0 bases and 3 bases, in that order; junction bases with no gene match: 5. Germline loops: CDR1 SGHRS, CDR2 YFSETQ. As DNA, the CDR3 is TGCGCCAGCAGCTTGGCCGGTACAGGGGACTATGGCTACACCTTC. Translation: CASSLAGTGDYGYTF. The entire variable domain, with the rest obtained from reference TRBV5-1 and TRBJ1-2, is as follows: KAGVTQTPRYLIKTRGQQVTLSCSPISGHRSVSWYQQTPGQGLQFLFEYFSETQRNKGNFPGRFSGRQFSNSRSEMNVSTLELGDSALYLCASSLAGTGDYGYTFGSGTRLTVV.

This sequence joins TRBV12-3 or TRBV12-4 and TRBJ2-3; D could derive from TRBD1 or TRBD2 (6 bases each). The CDR3 runs 15 residues. Trimming stripped 6 bases from V and 6 bases from J, with 19 bases between. CDR3 sequence (DNA): TGTGCCAGCAGGCTACTAAGGGGGAGCGGGGATACGCAGTATTTT. Protein: CASRLLRGSGDTQYF.

Worth noting for this clonotype: A much larger clone lies one base from this, so it may be a read error. The rearrangement uses TRBV20-1 and TRBJ2-1; D uncertain. The CDR3 totals 11 residues. CDR1 is DFQATT and CDR2 is SNEGSKA in the germline V gene (reference sequence). This CDR3 reads CRARDAKEQFF. Written as DNA, the CDR3 is TGCAGGGCTAGAGATGCCAAAGAGCAGTTCTTC.

This clonotype showed up many times. The gene calls are TRBV7-2 and TRBJ1-6; the match to TRBD1 covers 7 bases. The CDR3 covers 15 residues. Germline V gene data show CDR1 as SGHTA and CDR2 as FQGNSA. J was trimmed by 10 bases and V by 5 bases; bases with no gene match: 11. DNA for the CDR3: TGTGCCAGCAGCCCCCCGACAGGGTTGGGCTCACCCCTCCACTTT. It specifies CASSPPTGLGSPLHF. Drawing the rest from reference TRBV7-2 and TRBJ1-6, the complete variable domain is GAGVSQSPSNKVTEKGKDVELRCDPISGHTALYWYRQSLGQGLEFLIYFQGNSAPDKSGLPSDRFSAERTGGSVSTLTIQRTQQEDSAVYLCASSPPTGLGSPLHFGNGTRLTVT.

This clonotype was detected many times. The V call is TRBV3-1, the J call TRBJ1-1; maybe TRBD1 (5 bases). The germline V gene has CDR1 LGHDT and CDR2 YNNKEL (reference sequence). The CDR3 contains 12 residues. Trimming left V 4 bases short and J 5 bases short, with 8 bases between. CDR3 loop: CASSPGGTEAFF. Here the CDR3 DNA reads TGTGCCAGCAGCCCCGGGGGGACTGAAGCTTTCTTT.

The V and J genes are TRBV7-2 and TRBJ2-3; 7 bases agree with TRBD2. This CDR3 region has 16 residues. Germline V gene lookup returns CDR1 SGHTA and CDR2 FQGNSA. V lost 5 bases, J lost 8 bases, and 16 bases stayed unmatched. The CDR3 protein is CASSRRGSSGVTTQYF. CDR3 coding DNA: TGTGCCAGCAGCCGTCGAGGGTCTAGCGGCGTCACTACGCAGTATTTT.

This clonotype was seen ten or more times. The chain joins TRBV27 to TRBJ2-3; possibly TRBD1 for D (5 bases). V was shortened by 6 bases and J by 0 bases, with 19 bases between the two germline ends. In germline, CDR1 is MNHEY, CDR2 SMNVEV (reference sequence). The CDR3 runs to 17 residues. The CDR3 DNA sequence: TGTGCCAGCAGCCAGCTCGCAGGGCCACCTAGCACAGATACGCAGTATTTT. Encoded protein: CASSQLAGPPSTDTQYF.

This clonotype was counted only a few times. Since a much larger clone is just one base distant, this may be a read error. The chain couples TRBV29-1 to TRBJ2-3; tentatively, D is TRBD2 (6 bases). Germline CDR1 is SQVTM and CDR2 is ANQGSEA. The CDR3 sequence is 16 residues long. Between the trimmed V and J ends, which lost 0 bases and 4 bases, there was a span of 17 bases. Here the CDR3 reads CSVEDLGGAGADTQYF. In nucleotides, the CDR3 is TGCAGCGTTGAAGATCTTGGAGGGGCAGGCGCAGATACGCAGTATTTT.

This chain connects TRBV6-2 or TRBV6-3 to TRBJ2-4; D gene ambiguous. TRBJ2-7 explains the end of the DNA better; the J call may be wrong. The CDR3 is made up of 15 amino acids. CDR1 and CDR2 from the germline V gene are MNHEY and SVGEGT. CDR3 in DNA: TGTGCCAGCAGCCAAGGTAATAACGGTATCAACGAGCAGTACTTC. It is translated as CASSQGNNGINEQYF.

Concerning this clonotype itself: One base away lies a much larger clone, so this may be a sequencing read error. The chain has TRBV30 and TRBJ1-2; 7 positions match TRBD1. V shed 3 bases and J 4 bases; nucleotides not matched to a gene: 8. CDR3 length equals 14 residues. CDR1 and CDR2 (germline): GTSNPN, SVGIG (reference sequence). CDR3 sequence (DNA): TGTGCCTGGAGGGTACTGGCAGGGGGCTATGGCTACACCTTC. Protein sequence: CAWRVLAGGYGYTF. Full variable domain (remainder filled in from reference TRBV30 and TRBJ1-2): SQTIHQWPATLVQPVGSPLSLECTVEGTSNPNLYWYRQAAGRGLQLLFYSVGIGQISSEVPQNLSASRPQDRQFILSSKKLLLSDSGFYLCAWRVLAGGYGYTFGSGTRLTVV.

The V call is TRBV6-1, the J call TRBJ2-5; 7 nucleotides line up with TRBD1. Matching the DNA end better, TRBJ2-7 makes the J call doubtful. Per germline, CDR1 MNHNS and CDR2 SASEGT. The CDR3 loop spans 16 amino acids. This CDR3 is CASNPDRTFLGYEQYF. Written as DNA, the CDR3 is TGTGCCAGCAACCCGGACAGGACCTTCTTGGGGTACGAGCAGTACTTC.

The chain carries TRBV20-1 and TRBJ1-3; 8 bases match TRBD1. Germline-derived CDR1 and CDR2 are DFQATT and SNEGSKA (reference sequence). V was clipped by 6 bases and J by 1 base; unmatched bases: 11. The CDR3 totals 16 residues. The CDR3 sequence: CSAGRGTGLSGNTIYF. The CDR3 DNA follows: TGCAGTGCCGGACGGGGGACAGGCTTGTCTGGAAACACCATATATTTT.

The CDR3 DNA reads as TGTGCCAGCAGCTTCGGCGGGGTCTTCACAGATACGCAGTATTTT. Residues: CASSFGGVFTDTQYF. The V call is TRBV7-8, the J call TRBJ2-3; D may be TRBD2 (6 bases). Germline assignment: CDR1 SGHVS and CDR2 FQNEAQ. With 3 bases removed from V and 2 bases from J, the gap between germline ends came to 12 bases. This CDR3 has 15 amino acids.

The table lists this clonotype with many counts. This chain uses TRBV6-1 with TRBJ1-2; no clear D gene. Deletions cut 2 bases from V and 7 bases from J, with 2 bases between. This CDR3 region has 10 residues. CDR1 is MNHNS, CDR2 SASEGT, per germline. The CDR3 here is CASSERGYTF. The CDR3 bases are TGTGCCAGCAGTGAACGTGGCTACACCTTC.

The CDR3 DNA reads as TGTGCCAGCAGTACGGACTATCAGCCCCAGCATTTT. Residues: CASSTDYQPQHF. The rearrangement joins TRBV6-6 to TRBJ1-5; D is unclear. Trimming removed 5 bases at V and 5 bases at J, with 7 bases between. Germline CDR1 and CDR2: MNHNY and SVGAGI (reference sequence). The CDR3 contains 12 residues.

The chain carries TRBV20-1 and TRBJ2-2; D unresolved. CDR3 length: 14 amino acids. V gave up 0 bases and J gave up 3 bases, with 8 bases separating them. Germline lookup yields CDR1 DFQATT and CDR2 SNEGSKA (reference sequence). CDR3 amino acids: CSARDYRDTGELFF. The DNA for the CDR3 is TGCAGTGCTAGAGATTATAGGGACACCGGGGAGCTGTTTTTT.

Note on this clonotype: A clone one base away is much larger, so this may be a read error. The CDR3 sequence: CASNSPGQGILSYGYTF. The CDR3 DNA follows: TGTGCCAGCAACTCTCCGGGACAGGGCATTTTGAGTTATGGCTACACCTTC. This chain joins TRBV3-1 and TRBJ1-2; TRBD1 agrees at 9 bases. Germline lookup yields CDR1 LGHDT and CDR2 YNNKEL (reference sequence). V lost 7 bases, J lost 5 bases, and 17 bases stayed unmatched. CDR3 length: 17 residues.